These T cell receptor beta chains were read from a single sample in a study of blood T cell repertoires in COVID-19. Profiling relied on immunoSEQ multiplex PCR, and the TCRdb table lists in-frame clones only, not all of them. In the table there are more than 80,000 clones, around three quarters of which are singletons. The sample was peripheral blood. These receptors were obtained from a woman aged 55 to 70 in a cohort sampled during active or convalescent COVID-19. CDR3s include the opening cysteine and the closing phenylalanine or tryptophan. D genes are given only for firm matches. Clone size is given for some rows only: seen once, a few or many times, or a class if the clone is expanded.

>NA|TRBD1|TRBV6-5|TRBJ2-1
TGTGCCAGCAGAAGGACAGGGAAGAATGAGCAGTTCTTC
CASRRTGKNEQFF
>NA|NA|TRBV10-2|TRBJ1-4
TGCGCCAGTGCGGGAGGGCTCGACGAAAAACTGTTTTTT
CASAGGLDEKLFF
>NA|NA|TRBV18|TRBJ1-5
TGTGCCAGCTCACCAGTACAGGGCAGCAATCAGCCCCAGCATTTT
CASSPVQGSNQPQHF
>NA|TRBD2|TRBV4-1|TRBJ2-1
TGCGCCAGCAGGACCAGCGGGGAGAGCTCCTACAATGAGCAGTTCTTC
CASRTSGESSYNEQFF
>NA|TRBD2|TRBV14|TRBJ2-3
TGTGCCAGCAGTCAACCTCCTAGCGGGGTGGGAGATACGCAGTATTTT
CASSQPPSGVGDTQYF
>few|NA|TRBV15|TRBJ2-3
TGTGCCACCAGCAAAGGGATTGGGGAAGGGGCAGATACGCAGTATTTT
CATSKGIGEGADTQYF
>NA|TRBD1|TRBV5-1|TRBJ1-1
TGCGCCAGCAGCCCGGGACAGGGTGGGATGAACACTGAAGCTTTCTTT
CASSPGQGGMNTEAFF
>NA|TRBD1|TRBV4-3|TRBJ2-5
TGCGCCAGCAGCCCCGGGACAGGGGGTTACCAAGAGACCCAGTACTTC
CASSPGTGGYQETQYF
>few|NA|TRBV28|TRBJ2-2
TGTGCCAGCAGTCCCGGACTGACCGGGGAGCTGTTTTTT
CASSPGLTGELFF
>NA|TRBD1|TRBV10-3|TRBJ2-5
TGTGCCATCGGGACAGGGTTCCAAGAGACCCAGTACTTC
CAIGTGFQETQYF
>NA|TRBD2|TRBV4-2|TRBJ2-7
TGTGCCAGCAGCCAAGAGAAAATGGCTAGCGGGAACGAGCAGTACTTC
CASSQEKMASGNEQYF
>NA|NA|TRBV7-8|TRBJ1-5
TGTGCCAGCAGCGCTATATATAGGGGACAGCCCCAGCATTTT
CASSAIYRGQPQHF
>NA|NA|TRBV5-1|TRBJ1-2
TGCGCCAGCAGCTTTACAGGGAGAGGTGGCTACACCTTC
CASSFTGRGGYTF
>NA|NA|TRBV3-1/TRBV3-2|TRBJ1-6
TGTGCCAGCAGCCAATTCCGGGAAAATTCACCCCTCCACTTT
CASSQFRENSPLHF
>NA|NA|TRBV6-5|TRBJ2-7
TGTGCCAGCAGCCGCGGGACAGTTTTGGGCTACGAGCAGTACTTC
CASSRGTVLGYEQYF
>NA|NA|TRBV30|TRBJ1-1
TGTGCCTGGAGTATAGACAGGAACACTGAAGCTTTCTTT
CAWSIDRNTEAFF
>NA|NA|TRBV7-3|TRBJ2-5
TGTGCCAGCAGCTCCGCGGGGATAGAGACCCAGTACTTC
CASSSAGIETQYF
>NA|NA|TRBV12-3/TRBV12-4|TRBJ1-2
TGTGCCAGCAGTTCATCGACAGGATATGGCTACACCTTC
CASSSSTGYGYTF
>many|NA|TRBV9|TRBJ1-2
TGTGCCAGCAGCGGGCAGGCGGGTACTATTAACTATGGCTACACCTTC
CASSGQAGTINYGYTF
>few|NA|TRBV5-6|TRBJ2-5
TGTGCCAGCAGCTTTTCGGAGACCCAGTACTTC
CASSFSETQYF
>NA|TRBD1|TRBV7-3|TRBJ1-1
TGTGCCAGCAGCCAGTCCCCCCGGACAGGGAGGGCTGAAGCTTTCTTT
CASSQSPRTGRAEAFF